The text below deals with one T cell receptor beta chain. Germline CDR1 and CDR2: SGHTA and FQGTGA. The CDR3 loop spans 13 amino acids. V shed 5 bases and J 6 bases; nucleotides not matched to a gene: 5. Using immunoSEQ multiplex PCR, the repertoire was profiled, and TCRdb retains in-frame clones only, with some absent. The sample comprises about 47,000 clones, 60% to 80% of which are singletons, and about 9% rests with the top ten. The data derive from a study of radiotherapy plus CTLA-4 blockade in lung cancer. The input for sequencing was peripheral blood, taken from a patient treated with radiotherapy plus ipilimumab. The TCR was taken from a human donor with non-small cell lung cancer who had stable disease on radiotherapy plus ipilimumab. This sequence joins TRBV7-3 and TRBJ1-1; 8 positions match TRBD1. The CDR3 spells CASSPKTGAEAFF. Written as DNA, the CDR3 is TGTGCCAGCAGCCCAAAGACAGGGGCTGAAGCTTTCTTT.